This T cell receptor (beta chain) is drawn from a study of shared clonotypes between healthy human individuals. Broader study findings: Across a handful of donors, naive CD4 shared around 5.3%, naive CD8 about 3.2%, memory CD4 roughly 2.2%, memory CD8 about 0.4%. Researchers sampled only blood; tissue repertoires likely differ.

Execution of the assay was at deep level. Using immunoSEQ multiplex PCR, the repertoire was profiled, and TCRdb retains in-frame clones only, with some absent. The sample shows about 1.5 million clones, 95% to 99% of them seen only once. Notes on this clone: What it recognizes is unknown.

Germline loops: CDR1 SEHNR, CDR2 FQNEAQ (reference sequence). The ends lost 4 bases at V and 4 bases at J; junction bases unmatched: 6. The CDR3 has 15 residues. Investigators divided CD4+ cells into CD45RA+ naive and CD45RA-negative memory subsets. The sequence was obtained from a man aged 25 to 45 in good health. The sequencing input was naive CD4+ T cells sorted from blood. The subset was: CD45RA+ positively selected. The chain is built from TRBV7-9 and TRBJ2-3, with 9 bases that match TRBD1. The CDR3 protein is CASSSRDRAPDTQYF. As DNA, the CDR3 is TGTGCCAGCAGCTCCCGGGACAGGGCCCCAGATACGCAGTATTTT.